This T cell receptor (beta chain) was documented in a study of low-dose radiotherapy and immunotherapy resistance in tumors (dated by TCRdb to between 2021 and 2024). At the level of the whole study: In Cohort 1, 0.5 Gy per fraction was delivered every 2 weeks, and a total PTV dose of 6.5 Gy was prescribed. Starting on cycle 1 day 1, patients took 300 mg of aspirin by mouth once a day for four cycles. For Cohort 2, the dose was 1 Gy per fraction given every two weeks, adding up to 13 Gy in total across 26 weeks. Eight patients were included in the translational analysis, namely three from the first dose cohort plus the first five from the second dose cohort. Every two weeks, patients got intravenous cyclophosphamide at 200 mg/m2, given one day ahead of each radiation and immunotherapy administration. Nivolumab and ipilimumab were both given intravenously, with nivolumab at a 240 mg flat dose every two weeks and ipilimumab at 1 mg/kg every six weeks. No randomization into treatment groups was done for the people taking part in the trial.

The time point label for this specimen denotes: before trial treatment. The donors took part in RACIN, a single-arm, phase I, dose-escalation trial that combined nivolumab, ipilimumab, aspirin, low-dose cyclophosphamide and low-dose radiotherapy. To be eligible, a patient needed to have an advanced solid tumor that was TIL-negative. Worth noting for this clonotype: There is no known antigen for this receptor. Base qualities were left out, and no much larger clone turns up one base away.

Sequenced on an Illumina HiSeq 2500. First-strand cDNA was synthesized with Superscript III and a set of TRAV- and TRBV-specific primers, covering both TCRalpha and TCRbeta chains. A roughly 18-cycle PCR with Phusion amplified the TCRs, pairing a constant-region primer with the adapter that was attached to the V primers. Isolated mRNA was amplified with the MessageAmp II aRNA Amplification Kit, using a roughly 15-hour in vitro transcription at 37°C. The Dynabeads mRNA DIRECT Purification Kit was used to isolate the mRNA for TCR sequencing. Indexed Illumina adapters were added in a second Phusion PCR of about 24 cycles, and the PCR products were purified with AMPure XP beads. The source study handled its data this way. Custom Perl scripts pooled TCR sequences encoding the same protein, removed out-of-frame sequences and computed each clonotype's abundance. Any TCR sequence supported by only a single read was excluded from analysis. Shannon entropy, Gini index, clonality, richness, and the frequency of TCRs shared between repertoires were included as repertoire metrics. TCRdb cleaned the public reads at Q25 with fastp, built clones with MiXCR and kept in-frame beta chains. Entries are consolidated by CDR3 protein sequence, retaining the most common genes and DNA. These V and J calls are TCRdb output, not the study's own analysis. This sample gives approximately 90,000 distinct CDR3 sequences in total; roughly a sixth of them show up just once. In total, the top ten clones hold roughly 3% of the sample.

Via the germline V gene, CDR1 is MNHEY and CDR2 SVGEGT. Including the terminal cysteine and phenylalanine, the CDR3 comprises 14 residues. The entry retains the CDR3 DNA only, 42 bases that are in frame from base 1. Trimming at the junction amounts to 6 bases on V and 0 bases on J, and the germline ends lie 10 bases apart. In this chain, TRBV6-2 or TRBV6-3 is recombined with TRBJ2-3; TRBD2 is possibly the D segment (6 matching bases). The receptor was isolated from a male donor with prostate cancer. Sequencing was performed on PBMCs, taken before treatment. The CDR3 loop reads CASRPLASTDTQYF. Read as DNA, the sequence is TGTGCCAGCAGACCCCTAGCGAGCACAGATACGCAGTATTTT.